These 5 T cell receptor beta chains were all obtained from the same sample, sequenced in a study of response to subunit inactivated influenza vaccine. A single record per CDR3 protein comes from TCRdb applying MiXCR to the RT-PCR reads. The sample lists roughly 550,000 distinct CDR3 sequences, less than 25% occurring once. The sample was also reused in another study, on T cells expressing NK-cell markers. That study adds: Libraries used 5'RACE template switching adding universal primer site and UMIs.

The sequences come from CD4+ T cells sorted from PBMCs, collected 12 days after vaccination. The source of these receptors is a middle-aged man who received an inactivated influenza vaccine.

This clonotype has only a few counts. The chain combines TRBV20-1 with TRBJ2-7; possible D gene TRBD1, 6 bases. The ends were cut back, 4 bases at V and 5 bases at J, with 12 bases in the middle. The CDR3 is made up of 12 amino acids. The germline gives CDR1 DFQATT, CDR2 SNEGSKA (reference sequence). In nucleotides, the CDR3 is TGCAGTGCTAACAGGGTATTTAACGAGCAGTACTTC. Its translation is CSANRVFNEQYF.

This clonotype was recorded a few times. The V gene is TRBV7-2, the J gene TRBJ1-2, with TRBD1 as a possible D gene (6 bases). V dropped 5 bases and J dropped 2 bases, with 12 bases sitting between them. Germline-derived CDR1 and CDR2 are SGHTA and FQGNSA. The length of the CDR3 is 14 residues. The CDR3 coding sequence is TGTGCCAGCAGCACCGCCGGACAGAACTATGGCTACACCTTC. It encodes CASSTAGQNYGYTF.

The chain combines TRBV28 with TRBJ1-5; TRBD1 matches 9 bases. This CDR3 is built from 16 residues. The germline V gene has CDR1 MDHEN and CDR2 SYDVKM. J gave up 5 bases and V 5 bases, and 10 bases lay outside the gene matches. The CDR3 loop reads CASSPLGQGRDQPQHF. In DNA form, the CDR3 reads TGTGCCAGCAGTCCCCTGGGACAGGGACGCGATCAGCCCCAGCATTTT. The whole variable domain, filled in from reference TRBV28 and TRBJ1-5, reads DVKVTQSSRYLVKRTGEKVFLECVQDMDHENMFWYRQDPGLGLRLIYFSYDVKMKEKGDIPEGYSVSREKKERFSLILESASTNQTSMYLCASSPLGQGRDQPQHFGDGTRLSIL.

Comment on this clonotype: This may arise from a read error, as a much more abundant clone is one base away. This rearrangement joins TRBV3-1 to TRBJ2-7; D is perhaps TRBD2 (5 bases). From germline, CDR1 is LGHDT and CDR2 YNNKEL (reference sequence). Trimming removed 4 bases at V and 5 bases at J, with 18 bases between. This CDR3 contains 15 residues. The DNA for the CDR3 is TGTGCCAGCAGCCCCCTCCCTGGCGCGAGGGACGAGCAGTACTTC. Its translation is CASSPLPGARDEQYF.

The chain recombines TRBV10-2 with TRBJ2-7; D gene ambiguous. This CDR3 spans 13 amino acids. Trimming stripped 4 bases from V and 6 bases from J, with 13 bases between. CDR1 is WSHSY, CDR2 SAAADI, per germline. CDR3 nucleotides: TGCGCCAGCAGTGGGCTTTTAGCAGGCGAGCAGTACTTC. Residues: CASSGLLAGEQYF.